The 8 T cell receptor beta chains below come from one sample, sequenced in a study of blood T cell repertoires in COVID-19. TCRdb's table, derived via immunoSEQ multiplex PCR, lists solely in-frame clones and lacks some. The repertoire includes 410,000 or so clones, roughly 85% of them detected once, and about 1.5% sits in the top ten. Sequenced material: peripheral blood. Receptors originate from a woman aged 25 to 39 with active or convalescent COVID-19.

The chain couples TRBV7-8 to TRBJ2-1; D possibly corresponds to TRBD2 (5 bases). Germline CDR1 and CDR2: SGHVS and FQNEAQ. Trimming pared 5 bases from V and 8 bases from J, leaving 13 bases between. This CDR3 has 13 amino acids. CDR3 in amino acids: CASSATSFDEQFF. DNA for the CDR3: TGTGCCAGCAGCGCCACTAGTTTCGATGAGCAGTTCTTC.

The chain carries TRBV4-1 and TRBJ2-7; 8 nucleotides align to TRBD2. CDR1 and CDR2 from the germline V gene are MGHRA and YSYEKL. This CDR3 region has 15 residues. The ends lost 4 bases at V and 2 bases at J; junction bases unmatched: 7. In DNA, the CDR3 is TGCGCCAGCAGCCCGGGGGGGCAGCCAGCCTACGAGCAGTACTTC. The encoded protein is CASSPGGQPAYEQYF.

The chain links TRBV6-6 to TRBJ1-6; TRBD1 agrees at 7 bases. Germline V gene lookup returns CDR1 MNHNY and CDR2 SVGAGI (reference sequence). V was pared by 7 bases and J by 6 bases, with 3 bases of the junction left unmatched. The length of the CDR3 is 13 residues. The CDR3 sequence is CASNTGVNSPLHF. CDR3 DNA sequence: TGTGCCAGCAACACAGGGGTTAATTCACCCCTCCACTTT.

There are a few counts of this clone. The rearrangement links TRBV18 to TRBJ2-7, with TRBD1 matching 9 bases. Germline V CDR1 and CDR2: KGHSH, LQKENI. The CDR3 runs to 17 residues. J gave up 1 base and V 5 bases, and 12 bases lay outside the gene matches. CDR3 in DNA: TGTGCCAGCTCAGAAAGGGTTCCGGGACAGGGTTCCTACGAGCAGTACTTC. This translates into CASSERVPGQGSYEQYF.

The DNA for the CDR3 is TGTGCCAGCAGTTTAGGACAGTACGGCTACACCTTC. Translated, it gives CASSLGQYGYTF. The chain uses TRBV28 and TRBJ1-2, with D perhaps matching TRBD1 (6 bases). This CDR3 contains 12 residues. V gave up 2 bases and J gave up 8 bases, with 9 bases separating them. The V gene's germline CDR1 is MDHEN and CDR2 SYDVKM.

The gene calls are TRBV4-1 and TRBJ2-6; no reliable D call. This CDR3 has 14 residues. CDR1 MGHRA and CDR2 YSYEKL come from the germline V gene. The V and J ends lost 4 bases and 0 bases respectively, with 4 bases between them. The CDR3 reads CASSLYSGANVLTF. The DNA of the CDR3 is TGCGCCAGCAGCCTGTACTCTGGGGCCAACGTCCTGACTTTC.

J is TRBJ1-4 and V is TRBV4-2, with 7 bases that match TRBD1. V was pared by 0 bases and J by 5 bases, with 9 bases of the junction left unmatched. The CDR3 extends over 17 amino acids. Looked up from germline, CDR1 is LGHNA and CDR2 is YNFKEQ. The CDR3 here is CASSQDLGGRGNEKLFF. CDR3 coding DNA: TGTGCCAGCAGCCAAGATCTTGGCGGCAGGGGGAATGAAAAACTGTTTTTT.

The chain recombines TRBV28 with TRBJ1-4; D not resolved. V was clipped by 0 bases and J by 2 bases, with 10 bases between them. The CDR3 has 16 amino acids. Germline loops: CDR1 MDHEN, CDR2 SYDVKM. The CDR3 sequence: CASSLWRKPTNEKLFF. The CDR3 DNA reads as TGTGCCAGCAGTTTATGGCGGAAGCCCACTAATGAAAAACTGTTTTTT.